The 27 T cell receptor beta chains reported below all come from one sample, sequenced in a study of T-cell reconstitution after alpha-beta-depleted transplantation in children. Using unique molecular identifiers, the investigators prepared the TCRbeta library. TCRdb fed the PCR reads into MiXCR, producing one record per CDR3 protein. The sample holds hundreds of thousands of distinct CDR3 sequences, around 13% seen once. The input for sequencing was PBMCs from the stem cell graft donor, taken from the stem cell graft. The receptors shown here come from a human donor who donated a stem cell graft to a child with combined immunodeficiency.

The table lists this clonotype with many counts. As DNA, the CDR3 is TGCAGCGTTGGATCTTTCGGGGGAGTGCGAGAGCAGTACTTC. Its translation is CSVGSFGGVREQYF. The chain recombines TRBV29-1 with TRBJ2-7, with D perhaps matching TRBD2 (6 bases). The germline V gene has CDR1 SQVTM and CDR2 ANQGSEA. Trimming removed 4 bases at V and 7 bases at J, with 20 bases between. The CDR3 covers 14 residues.

This clonotype was detected a few times. This chain connects TRBV27 to TRBJ2-4; 12 bases agree with TRBD2. CDR1 MNHEY and CDR2 SMNVEV come from the germline V gene (reference sequence). The CDR3 extends over 17 amino acids. Trimming took 6 bases from V and 0 from J; bases not matched to a gene: 6. The CDR3 DNA sequence: TGTGCCAGCAGGGGACTAGCGGGCATACTAGCCAAAAACATTCAGTACTTC. Protein: CASRGLAGILAKNIQYF.

The V and J genes are TRBV4-1 and TRBJ2-5; 13 nucleotides match TRBD2. Germline CDR1 and CDR2: MGHRA and YSYEKL. This CDR3 has 15 amino acids. Losses at the gene ends were 6 bases for V and 5 bases for J; bases not matched to a gene: 6. CDR3: CASRYSGLAGETQYF. In nucleotides, the CDR3 is TGCGCCAGCAGATACTCGGGACTAGCGGGGGAGACCCAGTACTTC.

This chain connects TRBV19 to TRBJ1-5; a possible D gene is TRBD1 (6 bases). V was cut by 6 bases and J by 2 bases, with 11 bases left in between. The CDR3 spans 14 residues. CDR1 is LNHDA and CDR2 is SQIVND in the germline V gene (reference sequence). The CDR3 spells CASRDGGRNQPQHF. CDR3 DNA: TGTGCCAGTAGAGACGGGGGCCGCAATCAGCCCCAGCATTTT.

This chain uses TRBV2 with TRBJ2-1; D is unresolved. This CDR3 has 13 amino acids. The germline CDR1 and CDR2 sequences are SNHLY and FYNNEI. V lost 3 bases, J lost 4 bases, and 7 bases lay in between. This CDR3 is CASSELAYNEQFF. CDR3 in DNA: TGTGCCAGCAGTGAGCTCGCGTACAATGAGCAGTTCTTC.

Ten or more counts support this clonotype. The gene calls are TRBV6-1 and TRBJ2-3; TRBD2 agrees at 10 bases. CDR1 and CDR2 (germline): MNHNS, SASEGT. This CDR3 is built from 15 residues. V shed 5 bases, J shed 4 bases, and the junction held 6 bases outside the gene matches. The chain's CDR3 is CASSTGLAVADTQYF. In nucleotides, the CDR3 is TGTGCCAGCAGTACCGGACTAGCGGTCGCAGATACGCAGTATTTT.

In this sample, this clonotype turned up a few times. This chain connects TRBV7-2 to TRBJ2-3, with TRBD2 identical over 8 bases. V trimming: 6 bases; J trimming: 4 bases; junction bases outside the gene matches: 9. The germline gives CDR1 SGHTA, CDR2 FQGNSA. The CDR3 is 15 amino acids. CDR3 bases: TGTGCCAGCAGTTATCGGGGGGGCGGGGCAGATACGCAGTATTTT. It yields the protein CASSYRGGGADTQYF.

This clonotype turned up a few times. The chain has TRBV20-1 and TRBJ2-1; no clear D gene. The germline gives CDR1 DFQATT, CDR2 SNEGSKA (reference sequence). This CDR3 comprises 15 residues. V lost 6 bases and J lost 0, with 15 bases in between. CDR3 protein: CSAKDLASSYNEQFF. CDR3 bases: TGCAGTGCCAAAGACCTGGCCAGCTCCTACAATGAGCAGTTCTTC.

This clonotype was recorded at least ten times. This chain links TRBV7-2 with TRBJ2-2, with 7 bases fitting TRBD2. Germline trimming cut 5 bases from V and 0 bases from J; bases unmatched to any gene: 3. Looked up from germline, CDR1 is SGHTA and CDR2 is FQGNSA. The length of the CDR3 is 15 residues. The CDR3 loop reads CASSPGGSNTGELFF. CDR3 in DNA: TGTGCCAGCAGCCCGGGGGGATCGAACACCGGGGAGCTGTTTTTT. Variable domain in full (rest from reference TRBV7-2 and TRBJ2-2): GAGVSQSPSNKVTEKGKDVELRCDPISGHTALYWYRQSLGQGLEFLIYFQGNSAPDKSGLPSDRFSAERTGGSVSTLTIQRTQQEDSAVYLCASSPGGSNTGELFFGEGSRLTVL.

The rearrangement uses TRBV7-3 and TRBJ2-7, with 11 bases aligning to TRBD1. Germline assignment: CDR1 SGHTA and CDR2 FQGTGA. The junction had 6 bases not matched to a gene; V was cut back by 5 bases and J by 3 bases. This CDR3 is 15 amino acids long. Here the CDR3 reads CASSQTGTGGYEQYF. The CDR3 DNA sequence: TGTGCCAGCAGCCAAACCGGGACAGGGGGCTACGAGCAGTACTTC.

This chain joins TRBV6-2 or TRBV6-3 and TRBJ2-2; TRBD1 matches at 10 bases. Unmatched junction bases numbered 5, after V lost 6 bases and J lost 7 bases. Germline CDR1 reads MNHEY; CDR2 reads SVGEGT. The CDR3 covers 14 residues. CDR3: CASSRTGGHGELFF. In DNA, the CDR3 is TGTGCCAGCAGCCGGACAGGGGGGCACGGGGAGCTGTTTTTT.

This clonotype appeared many times. The V gene is TRBV6-1, the J gene TRBJ2-1, with 8 bases identical to TRBD2. Germline lookup yields CDR1 MNHNS and CDR2 SASEGT. The length of the CDR3 is 14 residues. Germline trimming cut 9 bases from V and 0 bases from J; bases unmatched to any gene: 4. CDR3 DNA sequence: TGTGCCAGTCGCCGGGGGGGCTCCTACAATGAGCAGTTCTTC. Translating it yields CASRRGGSYNEQFF.

This clonotype was observed at least ten times. V is TRBV5-1 and J is TRBJ2-7; D call uncertain. Germline assignment: CDR1 SGHRS and CDR2 YFSETQ. The length of the CDR3 is 16 residues. Trimming shortened V by 1 base and J by 4 bases, and 18 bases separated the two germline ends. CDR3 region: CASSLPTSGLRYEQYF. The DNA for the CDR3 is TGCGCCAGCAGCTTGCCGACCTCAGGTCTCCGTTACGAGCAGTACTTC.

The sample holds many counts of this clonotype. The rearrangement joins TRBV12-3 or TRBV12-4 to TRBJ1-3, with D possibly matching TRBD1 (6 bases). V was pared by 3 bases and J by 4 bases, with 10 bases between. This CDR3 has 14 amino acids. This CDR3 is CASSLGTHGNTIYF. In nucleotides, the CDR3 is TGTGCCAGCAGTTTGGGGACACACGGAAACACCATATATTTT.

This clonotype was seen only a few times. The chain employs TRBV15 and TRBJ2-7, with D perhaps TRBD1 (6 bases). The V gene's germline CDR1 is LNHNV and CDR2 YYDKDF (reference sequence). The CDR3 sequence is 13 residues long. V lost 5 bases and J lost 0, with 8 bases in between. The CDR3 region has the DNA TGTGCCACCAGCCACAGGGCCTCCTACGAGCAGTACTTC. The encoded protein is CATSHRASYEQYF.

This clonotype was recorded a few times. The chain uses TRBV12-3 or TRBV12-4 and TRBJ2-5; a weak D match, TRBD1 (6 bases). The CDR3 is 19 residues long. V dropped 6 bases and J dropped 2 bases, with 28 bases sitting between them. Written as DNA, the CDR3 is TGTGCCAGCAGATGGGACAAGGACGGTACTCCACAGTCGCAAGAGACCCAGTACTTC. Translation: CASRWDKDGTPQSQETQYF.

This clonotype was counted only a few times. This chain connects TRBV5-1 to TRBJ1-1, with TRBD1 matching over 7 bases. The CDR3 runs to 14 residues. Per germline, CDR1 SGHRS and CDR2 YFSETQ. V was clipped by 4 bases and J by 3 bases; unmatched bases: 6. In DNA, the CDR3 is TGCGCCAGCAGCCGGGACAGCCGTTACACTGAAGCTTTCTTT. It specifies CASSRDSRYTEAFF.

As for this clonotype: A much larger clone sits a single nucleotide away, making a read error possible. The chain recombines TRBV12-1 with TRBJ1-1; the table assigns TRBD1, which was not confirmed against the DNA. TRBV12-1 is a known pseudogene. The CDR3 runs 15 residues. This chain's CDR3 is CASSFCRDWDTEAFF. The CDR3 DNA follows: TGTGCCAGCAGCTTTTGCAGGGATTGGGACACTGAAGCTTTCTTT.

The rearrangement joins TRBV9 to TRBJ2-3; TRBD2 is a possible D gene (5 bases). Germline CDR1 reads SGDLS; CDR2 reads YYNGEE. The CDR3 covers 16 residues. The V and J ends lost 0 bases and 5 bases respectively, with 16 bases between them. The CDR3 DNA reads TGTGCCAGCAGCGTAGGGGTAGCGAACGTTGGAGATACGCAGTATTTT. It is translated as CASSVGVANVGDTQYF.

This clonotype has a count of ten or more. This chain links TRBV7-3 with TRBJ2-6; no clear D gene. The V and J ends lost 2 bases and 1 base respectively, with 3 bases between them. CDR3 length equals 14 residues. Per germline, CDR1 SGHTA and CDR2 FQGTGA. CDR3 nucleotide sequence: TGTGCCAGCAGCTTATATTCTGGGGCCAACGTCCTGACTTTC. Protein sequence: CASSLYSGANVLTF.

The chain links TRBV12-3 or TRBV12-4 to TRBJ2-1; 8 bases map to TRBD2. The CDR3 consists of 15 residues. V shed 5 bases and J 5 bases; nucleotides not matched to a gene: 8. CDR3 coding DNA: TGTGCCAGCAGTGGGGGGACTAGGGCTCACAATGAGCAGTTCTTC. Protein: CASSGGTRAHNEQFF.

This clonotype showed up just a few times. The chain recombines TRBV7-9 with TRBJ2-1, with 9 bases identical to TRBD1. Germline V gene lookup returns CDR1 SEHNR and CDR2 FQNEAQ (reference sequence). The CDR3 has 14 amino acids. V lost 3 bases, J lost 5 bases, and 2 bases stayed unmatched. Here the CDR3 DNA reads TGTGCCAGCAGCTTGGACAGGGGTAACAATGAGCAGTTCTTC. It translates to CASSLDRGNNEQFF.

This clonotype was found many times. The J gene is TRBJ2-3, the V gene TRBV29-1; 12 bases match TRBD2. The CDR3 runs 15 residues. The trim removed 6 bases at V and 2 bases at J, leaving 6 bases unmatched. Germline CDR1 reads SQVTM; CDR2 reads ANQGSEA. CDR3 DNA: TGCAGCGTCGACGGGACTAGCGGGCTCACAGATACGCAGTATTTT. This translates into CSVDGTSGLTDTQYF.

The sample holds many counts of this clonotype. The chain joins TRBV28 to TRBJ2-7; D is perhaps TRBD1 (5 bases). CDR1 and CDR2 from the germline V gene are MDHEN and SYDVKM. The CDR3 extends over 13 amino acids. The V end lost 5 bases, the J end lost 4 bases, and 12 bases lay between the germline ends. As DNA, the CDR3 is TGTGCCAGCAGTCCATCTGACAGATACGAGCAGTACTTC. It translates to CASSPSDRYEQYF.

The chain combines TRBV12-3 or TRBV12-4 with TRBJ1-6; D gene ambiguous. This CDR3 spans 16 amino acids. V was shortened by 4 bases and J by 0 bases, with 10 bases between the two germline ends. CDR3 nucleotides: TGTGCCAGCAGTTGGCGAGAGGACTCCTATAATTCACCCCTCCACTTT. This codes for CASSWREDSYNSPLHF.

This clonotype was detected only a few times. The chain joins TRBV12-3 or TRBV12-4 to TRBJ2-2, with 8 bases fitting TRBD1. The junction had 10 bases not matched to a gene; V was cut back by 6 bases and J by 4 bases. The CDR3 runs to 16 residues. The CDR3 spells CASRWGRGQGTGELFF. In DNA, the CDR3 is TGTGCCAGCAGGTGGGGCAGGGGGCAGGGCACCGGGGAGCTGTTTTTT.

The chain employs TRBV15 and TRBJ2-5; TRBD1 matches 9 bases. V gave up 1 base and J gave up 5 bases; unmatched junction bases: 8. The CDR3 has 16 residues. Germline V gene data show CDR1 as LNHNV and CDR2 as YYDKDF (reference sequence). CDR3 DNA: TGTGCCACCAGCAGAGCCGGGACAGGGAGGGGGGAGACCCAGTACTTC. This sequence encodes CATSRAGTGRGETQYF.